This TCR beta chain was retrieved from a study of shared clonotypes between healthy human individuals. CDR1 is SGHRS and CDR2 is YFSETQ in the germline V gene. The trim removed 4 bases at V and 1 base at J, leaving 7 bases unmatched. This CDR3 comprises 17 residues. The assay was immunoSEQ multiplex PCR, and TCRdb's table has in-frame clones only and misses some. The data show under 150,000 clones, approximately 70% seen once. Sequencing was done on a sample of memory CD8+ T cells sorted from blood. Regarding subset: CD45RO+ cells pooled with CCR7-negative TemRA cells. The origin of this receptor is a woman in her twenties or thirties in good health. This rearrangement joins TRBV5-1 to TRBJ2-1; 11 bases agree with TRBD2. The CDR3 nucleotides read TGCGCCAGCAGCAACCCGACTAGCGGGACTTCCTACAATGAGCAGTTCTTC. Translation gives CASSNPTSGTSYNEQFF.